This TCR beta chain originates from a study of CD8 T cells in ankylosing spondylitis. It was by quantitative 5'-RACE with molecular barcodes that TCR beta libraries were made. Each CDR3 protein is one row after TCRdb ran MiXCR on the 5' RACE reads. The sample has 250,000 to 400,000 distinct CDR3 sequences; around a tenth are singletons. This clonotype was observed many times. What it binds is unknown. The germline V gene encodes CDR1 SGHVS and CDR2 FQNEAQ. The CDR3 contains 16 residues. The V end lost 11 bases, the J end lost 1 base, and 21 bases lay between the germline ends. Study-level findings and limits: In reactive arthritis synovial fluid and blood, some motif variants had been reported before. Ankylosing spondylitis blood appeared to be characterized by a TCR beta motif of eight highly homologous variants.

The sequence came from a female donor with ankylosing spondylitis or in good health (not recorded which). Sequenced input: blood, either unsorted or a sorted T cell fraction (not recorded which). This sequence joins TRBV7-8 and TRBJ1-5, with a possible D match to TRBD1 (5 bases). In nucleotides, the CDR3 is TGTGCCTCCTATCCTTATGCAGGGCCAAGCAATCAGCCCCAGCATTTT. This sequence encodes CASYPYAGPSNQPQHF.